The entry that follows covers one TCR beta chain sequence. The antigen is unknown. These data originate in a study of a mutant IDH1 vaccine in newly diagnosed glioma. Across the study: Earlier care involved radiotherapy, temozolomide, or both, and the majority received both.

Time point in this sample: week 23, last vaccination. Vaccination used 300 ug of mutant IDH1 20-mer peptide per dose, with topical imiquimod. Measured with immunoSEQ multiplex PCR; TCRdb has only the in-frame clones, and not every one. The sample comprises roughly 60,000 clones, roughly 81% of which are singletons, and 4% rests with the top ten. Germline V lookup: CDR1 GTSNPN, CDR2 SVGIG (reference sequence). The CDR3 is made up of 17 amino acids. V lost 7 bases, J lost 1 base, and 20 bases lay in between. General observations from the study: Pseudoprogression appears to have had no connection to changes in top peripheral T cell clonotypes.

The chain is built from TRBV30 and TRBJ2-6; D may be TRBD1 or TRBD2 (5 bases each). The sequencing here drew on PBMCs, taken from a glioma patient whose treatment included an IDH1 peptide vaccine. This clonotype was obtained from a man between 25 and 39 years old with glioma. As DNA, the CDR3 is TGTGCCTCCCCCCGGGGCAGACGTCAATCTGGGGCCAACGTCCTGACTTTC. This sequence encodes CASPRGRRQSGANVLTF.